The clone carrying this T cell receptor (beta chain) came up a few times. Its matching antigen is unknown. The sample originates from a study of blood T cells in healthy people across ages. Study results and limitations: Across the age range, TCR beta diversity per million T cells fell in a roughly linear way.

Using a J-beta primer mix together with a sample-barcoded 5' primer, a second PCR was run for about 6 to 12 cycles. Samples each returned at least 2.5 million CDR3-containing paired-end reads. TCRdb itself ran the 5' RACE reads through MiXCR, one entry per CDR3 protein. The table shows about 1,600,000 distinct CDR3 sequences, with roughly 45% occurring only once. Donors gave 8.5 to 10 milliliters of peripheral blood apiece. A minimum of 6.5 million PBMCs was isolated per sample. Germline V gene data show CDR1 as WNHNN and CDR2 as SYGVQD (reference sequence). CDR3 size: 17 residues. Trimming cost V 1 base and J 7 bases; bases outside gene matches: 10.

This sequence joins TRBV10-1 and TRBJ2-3; 11 nucleotides match TRBD1. Sample: blood. The sequence derives from a woman under 30 in good health. This CDR3 is CASSEFSWTGGAYTQYF. CDR3 bases: TGCGCCAGCAGTGAGTTTTCGTGGACAGGGGGCGCGTATACGCAGTATTTT.